Sequencing of this T cell receptor beta chain was carried out in a study of CD8 T cells in ankylosing spondylitis. Study findings and constraints: The clones that were linked to disease were reported to be significantly enriched in matched synovial fluid samples from ankylosing spondylitis patients.

This clonotype was counted only a few times. Its cognate antigen is unknown. Trimming at V came to 3 bases and at J to 5 bases, leaving 2 bases not matched to a gene. Germline-derived CDR1 and CDR2 are WSHSY and SAAADI. CDR3 length equals 13 residues. In TCRdb, the 5' RACE reads were re-called with MiXCR into one record per CDR3 protein. The sample has about 260,000 distinct CDR3 sequences, 20% seen once. The J gene is TRBJ2-5, the V gene TRBV10-2, with 8 bases lining up with TRBD2. The clonotype originates from a male donor with ankylosing spondylitis or in good health (not recorded which). The sample consisted of blood, either unsorted or a sorted T cell fraction (not recorded which). Here the CDR3 reads CASSDGGGETQYF. In DNA form, the CDR3 reads TGCGCCAGCAGTGACGGGGGGGGCGAGACCCAGTACTTC.